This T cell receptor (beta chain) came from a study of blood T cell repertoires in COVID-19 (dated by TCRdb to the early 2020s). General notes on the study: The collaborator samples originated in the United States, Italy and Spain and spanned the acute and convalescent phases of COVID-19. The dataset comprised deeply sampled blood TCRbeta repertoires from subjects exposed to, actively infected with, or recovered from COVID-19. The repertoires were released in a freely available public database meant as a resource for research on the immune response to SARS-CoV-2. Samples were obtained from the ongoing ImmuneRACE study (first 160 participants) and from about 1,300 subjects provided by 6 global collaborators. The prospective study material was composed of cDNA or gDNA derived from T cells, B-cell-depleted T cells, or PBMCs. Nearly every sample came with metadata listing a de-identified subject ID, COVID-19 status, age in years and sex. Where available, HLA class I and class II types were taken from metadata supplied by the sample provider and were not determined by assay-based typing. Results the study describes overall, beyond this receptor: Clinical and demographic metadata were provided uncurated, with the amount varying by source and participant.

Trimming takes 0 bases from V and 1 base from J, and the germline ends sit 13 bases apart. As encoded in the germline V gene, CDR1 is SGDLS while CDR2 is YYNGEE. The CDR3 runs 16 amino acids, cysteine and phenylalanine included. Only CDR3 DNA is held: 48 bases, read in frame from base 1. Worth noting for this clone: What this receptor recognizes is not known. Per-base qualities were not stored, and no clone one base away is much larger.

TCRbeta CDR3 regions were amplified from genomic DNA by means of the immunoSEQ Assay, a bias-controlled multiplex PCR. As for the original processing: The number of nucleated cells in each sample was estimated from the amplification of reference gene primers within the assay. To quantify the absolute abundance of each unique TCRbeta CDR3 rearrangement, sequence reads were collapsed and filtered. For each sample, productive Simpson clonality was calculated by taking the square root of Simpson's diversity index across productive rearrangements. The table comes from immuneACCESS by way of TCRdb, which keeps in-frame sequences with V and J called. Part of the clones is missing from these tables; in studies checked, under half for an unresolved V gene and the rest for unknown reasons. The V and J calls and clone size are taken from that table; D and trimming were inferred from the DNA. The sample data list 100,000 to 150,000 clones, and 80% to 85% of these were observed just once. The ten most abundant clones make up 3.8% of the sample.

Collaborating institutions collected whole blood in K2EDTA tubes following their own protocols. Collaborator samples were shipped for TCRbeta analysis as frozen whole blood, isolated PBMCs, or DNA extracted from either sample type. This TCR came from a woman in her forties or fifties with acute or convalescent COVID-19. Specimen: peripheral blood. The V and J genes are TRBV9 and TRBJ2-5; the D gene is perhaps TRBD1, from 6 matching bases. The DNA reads TGTGCCAGCAGCGTAGGGCTGGGACAAACCCAAGAGACCCAGTACTTC. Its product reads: CASSVGLGQTQETQYF.